This T cell receptor (beta chain) was captured by sequencing in a study of blood T cell repertoires in COVID-19. Source study methods: Reference gene primers were amplified, and this amplification served to estimate nucleated cell counts. Sequencing was performed with immunoSEQ multiplex PCR; in TCRdb, only in-frame clones are kept and a portion is missing. Clonal size and the V and J genes are those of that table, whereas D and trimming came from the DNA. The profile shows 80,000 to 100,000 clones, around 82% of them singletons. The sequenced sample consisted of peripheral blood. The TCR sequence derives from a man between 65 and 85 years old with active or convalescent COVID-19.

The chain's CDR3 is CASKQMVTNEKLFF. CDR3 DNA: TGTGCCAGCAAACAGATGGTAACTAATGAAAAACTGTTTTTT. The V call is TRBV2, the J call TRBJ1-4; D gene ambiguous. This CDR3 has 14 residues. Trimming pared 7 bases from V and 1 base from J, leaving 10 bases between. The germline gives CDR1 SNHLY, CDR2 FYNNEI. The variable domain in full, with the rest retrieved from reference TRBV2 and TRBJ1-4, is EPEVTQTPSHQVTQMGQEVILRCVPISNHLYFYWYRQILGQKVEFLVSFYNNEISEKSEIFDDQFSVERPDGSNFTLKIRSTKLEDSAMYFCASKQMVTNEKLFFGSGTQLSVL.